A selection of T cell receptor beta chains follows, all from one sample in a study of OX40 agonist ivuxolimab in advanced cancers. Here immunoSEQ multiplex PCR was the method, and the copy in TCRdb shows in-frame clones only, minus some. The sample yields under 80,000 clones, about 93% seen once. Sequences were derived from CD4+ or CD8+ T cells sorted from blood, sampled in a trial of the OX40 agonist ivuxolimab. These receptors came from an adult with an advanced solid tumor such as melanoma, head and neck, liver or kidney cancer. CDR3s include the opening cysteine and the closing phenylalanine or tryptophan. The order of the fields is J gene, clone size, D gene, V gene, CDR3 DNA, CDR3 protein. D genes are given only for firm matches. Not every row has a clone size; where given, it reads once, few, many or a size class.

>TRBJ2-7|.|TRBD1|TRBV5-6
TGTGCCAGCAGCGTCTTTGTGGGACAGGGTTACTACGAGCAGTACTTC
CASSVFVGQGYYEQYF
>TRBJ2-3|.|.|TRBV30
TGTGCCTGGAGGGGGCTTGCAGATACGCAGTATTTT
CAWRGLADTQYF
>TRBJ1-3|.|.|TRBV18
TGTGCCAGCTCACCGCTGGGCCGGCTCAGCTCTGGAAACACCATATACTTT
CASSPLGRLSSGNTIYF
>TRBJ2-3|.|.|TRBV7-3
TGTGCCAGCAGCCCCTCACGGGCCAGCACAGATACGCAGTATTTT
CASSPSRASTDTQYF
>TRBJ1-3|.|.|TRBV30
TGTGCCTGGAATGGAGGTTCTGGAAACACCATATATTTT
CAWNGGSGNTIYF
>TRBJ2-3|.|.|TRBV2
TGTGCCAGCAGTGAAGGGGTAACAGATACGCAGTATTTT
CASSEGVTDTQYF
>TRBJ1-6|.|.|TRBV7-2
TGTGCCAGCAGCTGGGCCCCAGGGCGGTCGGGTTCACCCCTCCACTTT
CASSWAPGRSGSPLHF
>TRBJ1-1|once|.|TRBV6-5
TGTGCCAGCAGTTACGGGGCAGTGAGTACTGAAGCTTTCTTT
CASSYGAVSTEAFF
>TRBJ2-1|.|.|TRBV9
TGTGCCAGCAGCGTAGGTAGATACAATGAGCAGTTCTTC
CASSVGRYNEQFF
>TRBJ2-7|.|TRBD2|TRBV30
TGTGCCAGCCACGGGGGGGGCACCTACGAGCAGTACTTC
CASHGGGTYEQYF
>TRBJ2-2|.|.|TRBV5-4
TGTGCCAGCAGCTTGGAAGGTTCAGCCAACACCGGGGAGCTGTTTTTT
CASSLEGSANTGELFF
>TRBJ2-3|.|TRBD1|TRBV6-6
TGTGCCAGCAGTTCACAGGGGGGAATCGATACGCAGTATTTT
CASSSQGGIDTQYF
>TRBJ1-3|.|.|TRBV6-5
TGTGCCAGCAGCTTCAGAGATTCTGGAAACACCATATATTTT
CASSFRDSGNTIYF
>TRBJ1-5|.|TRBD1|TRBV2
TGTGCCAGCACCAGGACAGGCGGCCAGCCCCAGCATTTT
CASTRTGGQPQHF
>TRBJ1-2|once|.|TRBV9
TGTGCCAGCAGCGTCGGTACTAACTATGGCTACACCTTC
CASSVGTNYGYTF
>TRBJ1-1|few|.|TRBV29-1
TGCAGCGTTCACGGACTTGGTGACACTGAAGCTTTCTTT
CSVHGLGDTEAFF
>TRBJ2-5|.|TRBD2|TRBV2
TGTGCCAGCAGTGATCGGGAGGGGACGGAGACCCAGTACTTC
CASSDREGTETQYF
>TRBJ2-2|.|TRBD1|TRBV5-1
TGCGCCAGCAGCCCCCTGGACAGGGAGTTCACCGGGGAGCTGTTTTTT
CASSPLDREFTGELFF
>TRBJ2-2|.|TRBD2|TRBV4-3
TGCGCCAGCAGCCAAGGACTAGCGGGGGCCTCGAACACCGGGGAGCTGTTTTTT
CASSQGLAGASNTGELFF
>TRBJ1-3|.|.|TRBV6-5
TGTGCCAGCAGTTACTCGACGGGGTCTGGAAACACCATATATTTT
CASSYSTGSGNTIYF
>TRBJ1-5|.|.|TRBV27
TGTGCCAGCAGGCAGCTCGCGAATCAGCCCCAGCATTTT
CASRQLANQPQHF
>TRBJ2-7|.|TRBD1|TRBV18
TGTGCCAGCTCACCCCCCAGGACAGGGATCTACGAGCAGTACTTC
CASSPPRTGIYEQYF
>TRBJ1-5|.|.|TRBV9
TGTGCCAGCAGCGTAGGCTCCCAGGGTCAGCCCCAGCATTTT
CASSVGSQGQPQHF
>TRBJ2-2|.|TRBD1|TRBV30
TGTGCCTGGAGCGAGAAGGCAGGGGGCTTGATCGGGGAGCTGTTTTTT
CAWSEKAGGLIGELFF
>TRBJ2-1|.|.|TRBV29-1
TGCAGCGTTGAGAGGGGTGGGGTTGAGCAGTTCTTC
CSVERGGVEQFF